This entry is about one T cell receptor beta chain. Its specificity is not known. PCR employed 60 Vbeta and 13 Jbeta primers. The method was immunoSEQ multiplex PCR; TCRdb's version includes in-frame clones alone and lacks a portion of them. The top ten hold roughly 15% of the sample, which has some 180,000 clones, approximately 80% seen once. The data belong to a study of cytomegalovirus exposure and HLA in healthy donors. Study results and caveats: Fewer N-insertions (relative to the approximately 700-donor mean) were reportedly seen in an Asian-associated ancestry cluster in a later analysis.

Trimming cost V 6 bases and J 7 bases; bases outside gene matches: 7. Germline V gene lookup returns CDR1 SGHKS and CDR2 YYEKEE (reference sequence). This CDR3 comprises 14 residues. Sequencing was performed on PBMCs. The sequence was collected from a woman aged 25-40 years in good health and CMV-seropositive. The J gene is TRBJ2-1, the V gene TRBV5-5; 10 positions match TRBD2. The CDR3 sequence: CASIHLAGANEQFF. CDR3 nucleotides: TGTGCCAGCATCCATCTAGCGGGGGCGAATGAGCAGTTCTTC.